The 3 T cell receptor beta chains reported below all come from one sample, sequenced in a study of Graves' ophthalmopathy and Graves' hyperthyroidism. RNA transcripts served as template for amplifying TCR beta CDR3 sequences. Second-round multiplex PCR came after a first-round RT-PCR that employed HTBI primers. MiXCR, run by TCRdb on the multiplex PCR reads, gives a single entry per CDR3 protein. Of 500,000 to 700,000 distinct CDR3 sequences listed, 22% are singletons. The sample comprised peripheral blood. The origin of the receptors is a woman aged 18 to 35 with stable Graves' hyperthyroidism. Some clones in this sample may be carry-over from other donors' samples.

This clonotype occurred many times. The chain couples TRBV6-1 to TRBJ1-5, with TRBD1 matching 8 bases. Unmatched junction bases numbered 6, after V lost 8 bases and J lost 6 bases. Germline-derived CDR1 and CDR2 are MNHNS and SASEGT. CDR3 length equals 13 residues. The CDR3: CASQGARTQPQHF. In DNA, the CDR3 is TGTGCCAGCCAGGGGGCGCGGACTCAGCCCCAGCATTTT.

This clonotype has at least ten counts. The chain uses TRBV6-2 or TRBV6-3 and TRBJ2-7; tentative D call: TRBD2 (5 bases). The length of the CDR3 is 15 residues. CDR1 and CDR2 (germline): MNHEY, SVGEGT. V lost 4 bases and J 2 bases, leaving 15 bases between the germline ends. CDR3 loop: CASSFLRDTTYEQYF. CDR3 DNA: TGTGCCAGCAGTTTTCTCCGGGATACCACCTACGAGCAGTACTTC.

The rearrangement joins TRBV6-5 to TRBJ1-1, with TRBD1 as a possible D gene (5 bases). V was shortened by 2 bases and J by 6 bases, with 16 bases between the two germline ends. The germline gives CDR1 MNHEY, CDR2 SVGAGI. The CDR3 is made up of 15 amino acids. CDR3 amino acids: CASSYTDSIRSEAFF. For the CDR3, the DNA is TGTGCCAGCAGTTACACTGACAGTATCCGCTCTGAAGCTTTCTTT.